This entry is about one TCR beta chain. Its target is not known. Assay execution took place at the deep level. In the source study's methods: Junction-only immunoSEQ data arrived without quality scores, meaning filtering differed. The table came from immunoSEQ multiplex PCR; TCRdb's copy has only in-frame clones and leaves some out. The DNA was the basis for D and trimming; V, J and clone size are from that table. There are about a million clones in the sample; about 76% occur only once, and 1.4% to 1.5% lies in the top ten. This record belongs to a study of shared clonotypes between healthy human individuals. Study-wide points: Some naive CD4 clonotypes, 4.5% to 5.5%, turned up in common across a few donors. Rarefaction revealed incomplete sorted-subset sequencing despite large depth.

After removal of 5 bases from V and 0 bases from J, the junction contained 7 bases not matched to a gene. There are 15 residues in the CDR3. Germline CDR1 reads SGHAT; CDR2 reads FQNNGV. The specimen was memory CD4+ T cells sorted from blood. The subset denotes: CD45RA-negative fraction. The sequence derives from a man younger than 30 in good health. The chain carries TRBV11-2 and TRBJ2-7; TRBD2 matches 7 bases. In DNA form, the CDR3 reads TGTGCCAGCAGCCAAGGGAGGGATCCCTCCTACGAGCAGTACTTC. Translated, it gives CASSQGRDPSYEQYF.